Each of the 3 T cell receptor beta chains below was sequenced from the same sample in a study of CD8 T cells in ankylosing spondylitis. Points from the study as a whole: Made up of 7 to 9 highly homologous variants, a TCR beta motif appeared characteristic of ankylosing spondylitis blood.

No cognate antigen is known for these TCRs. TCRdb reprocessed the 5' RACE reads via MiXCR and lists one record per CDR3 protein. The sample shows a few hundred thousand distinct CDR3 sequences, around 20% of them seen only once. The sample comprised blood, either unsorted or a sorted T cell fraction (not recorded which). The receptors stem from a male donor with ankylosing spondylitis.

The genes are TRBV7-9 and TRBJ1-4, with D hard to call. CDR3 size: 16 residues. Germline V gene sequence: CDR1 SEHNR, CDR2 FQNEAQ (reference sequence). Trimming cost V 5 bases and J 3 bases, with 16 bases left between them. The CDR3 protein is CASSVTIGQANEKLFF. CDR3 in DNA: TGTGCCAGCAGCGTCACAATAGGGCAGGCTAATGAAAAACTGTTTTTT.

This sequence joins TRBV6-5 and TRBJ1-6; D is uncertain. Trimming took off 4 bases at V and 4 bases at J, with 20 bases between the two ends. Germline V gives CDR1 MNHEY, CDR2 SVGAGI. CDR3 size: 18 residues. DNA of the CDR3: TGTGCCAGCAGTTCAACACCTACCCCAGGCTTTTATAATTCACCCCTCCACTTT. Protein: CASSSTPTPGFYNSPLHF.

The CDR3, as DNA: TGTGCCAGCAGCTACCAATCGGTCAGGGGACATTCCTACAATGAGCAGTTCTTC. Its protein product is CASSYQSVRGHSYNEQFF. V usage is TRBV11-1 and J usage is TRBJ2-1; D perhaps matches TRBD1 (6 bases). The CDR3 is 18 amino acids. Germline CDR1 SGHAT, CDR2 FQDESV (reference sequence). V was shortened by 4 bases and J by 1 base, with 20 bases between the two germline ends.